The clone carrying this T cell receptor beta chain was picked up a small number of times. The target antigen is unknown. This sample was taken from a study of T-cell memory formation after mild COVID-19. Study-wide background: Largely donor-specific TCR clusters were found.

Barcoded TCR alpha and TCR beta cDNA libraries with UMIs came from 5'RACE using constant-segment primers. One entry per CDR3 protein, called by TCRdb with MiXCR from the 5' RACE reads. Of hundreds of thousands of distinct CDR3 sequences in the sample, around a sixth were seen once. CDR3 length equals 13 residues. Germline V lookup: CDR1 DFQATT, CDR2 SNEGSKA (reference sequence). Trimming took 2 bases from V and 0 from J, leaving 6 bases between them. Study-level findings and limits: Some clones that responded turned up in pre-infection memory, which suggests that cross-reactive memory joined in. Contracting clones from day 15 to 85 had balanced CD4/CD8; later expanders favoured CD4+.

The chain recombines TRBV20-1 with TRBJ2-3, with D unclear. Sequenced: PBMCs or a T cell subset sorted from them (not recorded which). The sequence derives from an adult woman who had mild COVID-19 (a few samples of this study predate the infection). Cell type and time point are not known. CDR3 in amino acids: CSARLGSTDTQYF. The CDR3 nucleotides are TGCAGTGCTAGATTAGGGAGCACAGATACGCAGTATTTT.